This T cell receptor (beta chain) came from a study of CD8+ T cells in alopecia areata. Study results and limitations: Higher clonality was seen in lesional scalp than in normal scalp, especially in alopecia totalis/universalis. Shared TCR sequences were less clear between patients than in mice, possibly partly from HLA diversity. Scalp clonality dropped significantly under tofacitinib, as did expanded CD8+ top-100 clones.

Stated treatment: oral pan-JAK inhibitor, 5-10 mg twice daily. Following extraction, RNA underwent reverse transcription to cDNA, which served as the sequencing template. Measured with immunoSEQ multiplex PCR; TCRdb has only the in-frame clones, and not every one. The sample contains more than 90,000 clones, roughly 50% of which appear only once. Comments on this clone: The target antigen is unknown.

The sample was CD8+ T cells sorted from blood, taken at week 4, from a patient treated with tofacitinib. The TCR originated in a human donor with alopecia areata.

The CDR3 region has the DNA TGTGCCAGCAGTTTTAGACTAGCCCTAGAGACCCAGTACTTC. This sequence encodes CASSFRLALETQYF. V and J are TRBV28 and TRBJ2-5; TRBD2 matches at 7 bases. The CDR3 runs to 14 residues. The V gene end was trimmed by 3 bases and the J gene end by 4 bases; junction bases not matched to a gene: 5. Germline CDR1 is MDHEN and CDR2 is SYDVKM.